This T cell receptor (beta chain) was observed in a study of T cell responses to AZD1222 COVID-19 vaccine. Germline CDR1 is KGHSH and CDR2 is LQKENI. This CDR3 has 14 residues. V lost 3 bases and J lost 7; bases outside the gene matches: 5. The assay was immunoSEQ multiplex PCR, and TCRdb's table has in-frame clones only and misses some. Among some 150,000 clones listed, roughly nine tenths were seen once. V is TRBV18 and J is TRBJ1-5; 8 bases match TRBD1. The specimen comprised peripheral blood, sampled after recovery from COVID-19. This TCR derives from an adult who had recovered from COVID-19. The CDR3 DNA reads as TGTGCCAGCTCACCTCAGGGGGCAGAGCAGCCCCAGCATTTT. Encoded protein: CASSPQGAEQPQHF. Based on the CDR3 plus reference TRBV18 and TRBJ1-5, the full variable domain is NAGVMQNPRHLVRRRGQEARLRCSPMKGHSHVYWYRQLPEEGLKFMVYLQKENIIDESGMPKERFSAEFPKEGPSILRIQQVVRGDSAAYFCASSPQGAEQPQHFGDGTRLSIL.